This T cell receptor (beta chain) was identified during a study of blood T cell repertoires in COVID-19. Background on the study: Acute and convalescent COVID-19 samples came from the United States, Italy and Spain. T cells, B-cell-depleted T cells, or PBMCs provided the cDNA or gDNA that served as material.

The method was immunoSEQ multiplex PCR; TCRdb's version includes in-frame clones alone and lacks a portion of them. Among roughly 380,000 clones listed, 70% to 90% were seen once. Enrolled during active infection, Seattle patients were then followed longitudinally. The CDR3 is 16 residues long. The V segment lost 1 base and the J segment 12 bases; nucleotides outside the gene matches: 13. Germline CDR1 MDHEN, CDR2 SYDVKM. The chain combines TRBV28 with TRBJ1-2; TRBD1 agrees at 11 bases. Sequenced material: peripheral blood. The receptor's source is a woman in her forties with COVID-19, enrolled during active disease. The CDR3 DNA follows: TGTGCCAGCAGTTTATTAGTCCAGGACAGGGGGCGGACGGACACCTTC. Translated: CASSLLVQDRGRTDTF.